One and the same sample provided the 19 T cell receptor beta chains below, sequenced in a study of neurological immune-mediated disorders. TCRdb re-called the 5' RACE reads through MiXCR, storing one row per CDR3 protein. This table holds 50,000 to 85,000 distinct CDR3 sequences, 4% to 6% found once. Source material: PBMCs. The receptor source for this set is a woman under 40 with multiple sclerosis.

This clonotype was detected ten times or more. V gene TRBV5-8 combines with J gene TRBJ2-6, with D perhaps matching TRBD1 or TRBD2 (5 bases each). The germline V gene has CDR1 SGHTS and CDR2 YDEGEE. The CDR3 totals 19 residues. The germline V and J ends were trimmed by 0 bases and 0 bases, with 16 bases remaining between them. The CDR3 DNA reads TGTGCCAGCAGCTTGGCCGTCGGGACCCACCCCTCTGGGGCCAACGTCCTGACTTTC. This translates into CASSLAVGTHPSGANVLTF.

This clonotype has a handful of counts. V and J are TRBV7-9 and TRBJ2-5; D perhaps matches TRBD2 (7 bases). V dropped 9 bases and J dropped 1 base, with 15 bases sitting between them. The CDR3 runs to 14 residues. From germline, CDR1 is SEHNR and CDR2 FQNEAQ (reference sequence). Here the CDR3 DNA reads TGTGCCAGTAGGGGCGGGGGCCCCCAAGAGACCCAGTACTTC. Translation: CASRGGGPQETQYF. Full variable domain (outside the CDR3, taken from reference TRBV7-9 and TRBJ2-5): DTGVSQNPRHKITKRGQNVTFRCDPISEHNRLYWYRQTLGQGPEFLTYFQNEAQLEKSRLLSDRFSAERPKGSFSTLEIQRTEQGDSAMYLCASRGGGPQETQYFGPGTRLLVL.

J is TRBJ2-3 and V is TRBV15; unclear D gene. The germline CDR1 and CDR2 sequences are LNHNV and YYDKDF (reference sequence). Trimming cost V 0 bases and J 2 bases, with 9 bases left between them. The CDR3 extends over 15 amino acids. CDR3: CATSREYLITDTQYF. For the CDR3, the DNA is TGTGCCACCAGCAGAGAGTACCTAATCACAGATACGCAGTATTTT. The full variable domain, completed using reference TRBV15 and TRBJ2-3, is DAMVIQNPRYQVTQFGKPVTLSCSQTLNHNVMYWYQQKSSQAPKLLFHYYDKDFNNEADTPDNFQSRRPNTSFCFLDIRSPGLGDTAMYLCATSREYLITDTQYFGPGTRLTVL.

This clonotype was recorded many times. V gene TRBV20-1 combines with J gene TRBJ1-4; D gene unclear. Germline V gives CDR1 DFQATT, CDR2 SNEGSKA (reference sequence). The germline V and J ends were trimmed by 3 bases and 5 bases, with 10 bases remaining between them. The CDR3 has 13 residues. For the CDR3, the DNA is TGCAGTGCTAGTCGATCACAGAATGAAAAACTGTTTTTT. Its translation is CSASRSQNEKLFF.

This clonotype was detected many times. The V gene is TRBV6-6, the J gene TRBJ2-2, with 10 bases fitting TRBD1. Germline V CDR1 and CDR2: MNHNY, SVGAGI (reference sequence). The junction had 7 bases not matched to a gene; V was cut back by 3 bases and J by 3 bases. CDR3 length equals 17 residues. The CDR3 spells CASSYSVGTGDTGELFF. CDR3 nucleotides: TGTGCCAGCAGTTATTCCGTTGGGACAGGGGACACCGGGGAGCTGTTTTTT.

There are many counts of this clonotype. V usage is TRBV7-9 and J usage is TRBJ2-7, with D tentatively TRBD2 (6 bases). V lost 3 bases to trimming and J lost 0 bases, with 6 bases between them. The CDR3 sequence is 13 residues long. The germline gives CDR1 SEHNR, CDR2 FQNEAQ (reference sequence). In DNA, the CDR3 is TGTGCCAGCAGCTTGACTAGCTCCTACGAGCAGTACTTC. It is translated as CASSLTSSYEQYF.

This clonotype was counted at least ten times. The rearrangement joins TRBV3-1 to TRBJ2-2, with 11 bases fitting TRBD1. Germline V lookup: CDR1 LGHDT, CDR2 YNNKEL (reference sequence). V shed 4 bases, J shed 7 bases, and the junction held 8 bases outside the gene matches. This CDR3 is built from 16 residues. For the CDR3, the DNA is TGTGCCAGCAGCCGTTTGGACAGGGGGCGCCGCGGGGAGCTGTTTTTT. This translates into CASSRLDRGRRGELFF.

The table lists this clonotype with many counts. One end of the junction fails to match germline, which may point to a read error. The V gene is TRBV20-1, the J gene TRBJ1-5, with D maybe TRBD1 (5 bases). The CDR3 length is 15 residues. Germline CDR1 is DFQATT and CDR2 is SNEGSKA (reference sequence). For the CDR3, the DNA is TGCAGTGCTAGAGCCATGCAGGGCTTTAATCAGCCCCAGAATTTT. Residues: CSARAMQGFNQPQNF.

This clonotype was counted ten times or more. The CDR3 reads CASSDWGGASPIHEQYF. DNA of the CDR3: TGCGCCAGCAGTGATTGGGGGGGCGCGAGTCCTATCCACGAGCAGTACTTC. The rearrangement uses TRBV10-2 and TRBJ2-7; a weak D match, TRBD2 (7 bases). Trimming stripped 3 bases from V and 5 bases from J, with 23 bases between. Germline V CDR1 and CDR2: WSHSY, SAAADI. There are 17 residues in the CDR3.

This clonotype was recorded at least ten times. This rearrangement joins TRBV20-1 to TRBJ2-5; perhaps TRBD2 as D (6 bases). CDR1 and CDR2 from the germline V gene are DFQATT and SNEGSKA (reference sequence). Trimming cost V 8 bases and J 4 bases, with 20 bases left between them. There are 14 residues in the CDR3. The CDR3 region has the DNA TGCAGTTCACTAGCTTACCCCGTTCCAGAGACCCAGTACTTC. Amino acids: CSSLAYPVPETQYF.

The V gene is TRBV7-9, the J gene TRBJ1-2, with D perhaps TRBD1 (6 bases). Trimming took 6 bases from V and 7 from J, leaving 9 bases between them. The CDR3 sequence is 11 residues long. CDR1 is SEHNR and CDR2 is FQNEAQ in the germline V gene (reference sequence). CDR3 nucleotides: TGTGCCAGCAGAATACAGGGTGGCTACACCTTC. Translating gives CASRIQGGYTF. The variable domain in full, completed from reference TRBV7-9 and TRBJ1-2, reads DTGVSQNPRHKITKRGQNVTFRCDPISEHNRLYWYRQTLGQGPEFLTYFQNEAQLEKSRLLSDRFSAERPKGSFSTLEIQRTEQGDSAMYLCASRIQGGYTFGSGTRLTVV.

This clonotype was observed many times. This sequence joins TRBV2 and TRBJ2-7, with a weak D call TRBD1 (6 bases). The CDR3 consists of 14 residues. The germline gives CDR1 SNHLY, CDR2 FYNNEI. Trimming pared 8 bases from V and 0 bases from J, leaving 14 bases between. The CDR3 sequence: CASARQAGSYEQYF. Written as DNA, the CDR3 is TGTGCCAGCGCTCGACAGGCGGGCTCCTACGAGCAGTACTTC.

This clonotype occurred many times. V usage is TRBV5-1 and J usage is TRBJ2-3; either TRBD1 or TRBD2 may supply D (6 bases each). Trimming shortened V by 1 base and J by 6 bases, and 15 bases separated the two germline ends. Germline-derived CDR1 and CDR2 are SGHRS and YFSETQ. The CDR3 totals 15 residues. The CDR3 loop is CASSLRLGGQDTQYF. The CDR3 DNA reads TGCGCCAGCAGCTTGCGTCTCGGGGGCCAGGATACGCAGTATTTT.

This clonotype has a count of ten or more. This chain uses TRBV7-9 with TRBJ2-5; D is unclear. This CDR3 is 11 amino acids long. The V and J ends lost 7 bases and 5 bases respectively, with 8 bases between them. The germline CDR1 and CDR2 sequences are SEHNR and FQNEAQ (reference sequence). CDR3: CASTLQETQYF. In nucleotides, the CDR3 is TGTGCCAGCACCCTCCAGGAGACCCAGTACTTC. The full variable domain, in which reference TRBV7-9 and TRBJ2-5 provide the parts outside the CDR3, is DTGVSQNPRHKITKRGQNVTFRCDPISEHNRLYWYRQTLGQGPEFLTYFQNEAQLEKSRLLSDRFSAERPKGSFSTLEIQRTEQGDSAMYLCASTLQETQYFGPGTRLLVL.

Many counts were recorded for this clonotype. J is TRBJ2-7 and V is TRBV7-6; no firm D call. CDR1 SGHVS and CDR2 FNYEAQ come from the germline V gene. The CDR3 runs 14 residues. V was trimmed by 5 bases and J by 1 base, leaving 12 bases between them. CDR3 coding DNA: TGTGCCAGCAGCCCCGCAGGAACTTCCTACGAGCAGTACTTC. Translated: CASSPAGTSYEQYF.

The chain joins TRBV29-1 to TRBJ1-2; 7 nucleotides line up with TRBD1. CDR1 and CDR2 from the germline V gene are SQVTM and ANQGSEA. Losses at the gene ends were 4 bases for V and 6 bases for J; bases not matched to a gene: 11. The CDR3 totals 14 residues. CDR3 residues: CSVVTPGTVDGYTF. Here the CDR3 DNA reads TGCAGCGTTGTAACCCCTGGGACAGTTGATGGCTACACCTTC.

This clonotype was recorded at least ten times. The chain joins TRBV5-5 to TRBJ2-4; D uncertain. The CDR3 length is 13 residues. Germline V gene data show CDR1 as SGHKS and CDR2 as YYEKEE (reference sequence). V was cut by 0 bases and J by 5 bases, with 6 bases left in between. The CDR3 DNA follows: TGTGCCAGCAGCTTGGTTTTGGAAAACATTCAGTACTTC. Its translation is CASSLVLENIQYF.

This clonotype was detected many times. V and J are TRBV9 and TRBJ2-5, with 9 positions matching TRBD2. Per the germline V gene, CDR1 is SGDLS and CDR2 is YYNGEE. J gave up 0 bases and V 2 bases, and 5 bases lay outside the gene matches. The CDR3 is 16 amino acids. In DNA form, the CDR3 reads TGTGCCAGCAGCGTCGGGACTAGCTGGAACCAAGAGACCCAGTACTTC. Protein product: CASSVGTSWNQETQYF.

Ten or more counts support this clonotype. The chain combines TRBV5-1 with TRBJ2-5, with D possibly being TRBD1 or TRBD2 (5 bases each). There are 13 residues in the CDR3. Trimming shortened V by 1 base and J by 7 bases, and 11 bases separated the two germline ends. Germline CDR1 reads SGHRS; CDR2 reads YFSETQ. This CDR3 reads CASSLPGTRTQYF. CDR3 nucleotides: TGCGCCAGCAGCTTGCCCGGGACGCGGACCCAGTACTTC.